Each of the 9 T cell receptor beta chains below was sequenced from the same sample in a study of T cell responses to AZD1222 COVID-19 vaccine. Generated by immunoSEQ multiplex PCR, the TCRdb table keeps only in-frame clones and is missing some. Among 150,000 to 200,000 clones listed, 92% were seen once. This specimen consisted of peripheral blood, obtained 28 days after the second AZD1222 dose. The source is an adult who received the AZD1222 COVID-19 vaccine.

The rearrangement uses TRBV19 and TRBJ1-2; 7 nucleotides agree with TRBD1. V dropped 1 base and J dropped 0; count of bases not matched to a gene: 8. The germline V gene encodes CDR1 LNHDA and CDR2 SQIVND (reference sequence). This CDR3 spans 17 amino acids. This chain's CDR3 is CASSIAQTGLTNYGYTF. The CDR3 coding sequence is TGTGCCAGTAGTATAGCTCAGACAGGGCTAACTAACTATGGCTACACCTTC.

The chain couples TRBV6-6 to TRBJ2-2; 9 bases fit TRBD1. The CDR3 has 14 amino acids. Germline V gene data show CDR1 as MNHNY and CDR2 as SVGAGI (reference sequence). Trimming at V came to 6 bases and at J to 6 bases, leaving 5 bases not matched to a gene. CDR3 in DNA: TGTGCCAGCAGCCAACAGGGGGCGCCCGGGGAGCTGTTTTTT. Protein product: CASSQQGAPGELFF.

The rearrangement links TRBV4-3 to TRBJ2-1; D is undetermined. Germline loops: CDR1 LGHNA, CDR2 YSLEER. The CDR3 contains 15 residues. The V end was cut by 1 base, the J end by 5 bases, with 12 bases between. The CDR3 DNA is TGCGCCAGCAGCCAAGTGGGTGGAACGAACAATGAGCAGTTCTTC. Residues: CASSQVGGTNNEQFF.

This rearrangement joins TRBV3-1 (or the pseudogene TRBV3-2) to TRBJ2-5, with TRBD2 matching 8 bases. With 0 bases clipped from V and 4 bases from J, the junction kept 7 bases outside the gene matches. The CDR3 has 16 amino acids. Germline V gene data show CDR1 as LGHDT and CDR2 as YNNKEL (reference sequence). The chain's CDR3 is CASSQDSAGVTETQYF. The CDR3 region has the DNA TGTGCCAGCAGCCAAGATTCAGCGGGAGTTACAGAGACCCAGTACTTC.

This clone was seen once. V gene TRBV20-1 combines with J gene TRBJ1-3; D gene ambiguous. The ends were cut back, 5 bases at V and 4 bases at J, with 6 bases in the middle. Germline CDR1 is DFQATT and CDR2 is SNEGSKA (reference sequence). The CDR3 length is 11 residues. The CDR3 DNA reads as TGCAGTGCTGAGCAGGGAAACACCATATATTTT. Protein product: CSAEQGNTIYF.

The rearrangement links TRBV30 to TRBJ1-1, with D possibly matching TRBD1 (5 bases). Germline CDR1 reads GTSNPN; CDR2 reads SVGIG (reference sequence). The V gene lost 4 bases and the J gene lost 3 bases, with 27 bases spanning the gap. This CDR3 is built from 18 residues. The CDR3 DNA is TGTGCCTGGACCCTATCTCTGGGCAGGGTTTTTCGTCACACTGAAGCTTTCTTT. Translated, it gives CAWTLSLGRVFRHTEAFF.

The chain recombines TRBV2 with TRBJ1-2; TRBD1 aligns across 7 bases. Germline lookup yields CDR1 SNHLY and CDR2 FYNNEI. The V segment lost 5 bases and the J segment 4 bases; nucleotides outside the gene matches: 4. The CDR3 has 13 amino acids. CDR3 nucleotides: TGTGCCAGCAGTCGACAGGGCCGCTATGGCTACACCTTC. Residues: CASSRQGRYGYTF.

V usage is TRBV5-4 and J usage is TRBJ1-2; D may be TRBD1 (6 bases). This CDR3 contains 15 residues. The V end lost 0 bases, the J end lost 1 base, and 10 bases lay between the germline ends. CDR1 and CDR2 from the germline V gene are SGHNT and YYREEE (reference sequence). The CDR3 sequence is CASSLGDTRNYGYTF. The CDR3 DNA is TGTGCCAGCAGCTTGGGGGACACTCGTAACTATGGCTACACCTTC.

CDR3 sequence reads: CASSAQTGGDEKLFF. The DNA for the CDR3 is TGTGCCAGTAGTGCTCAGACAGGGGGAGATGAAAAACTGTTTTTT. The chain has TRBV19 and TRBJ1-4, with TRBD1 matching 9 bases. There are 15 residues in the CDR3. Germline CDR1 LNHDA, CDR2 SQIVND (reference sequence). Trimming at V came to 5 bases and at J to 6 bases, leaving 7 bases not matched to a gene.